Included here is one TCR beta chain sequence, with context. The sample is drawn from a study of blood T cell repertoires in COVID-19. The CDR3 extends over 16 amino acids. Germline V gene data show CDR1 as SGHTA and CDR2 as FQGTGA. Unmatched junction bases numbered 14, after V lost 5 bases and J lost 8 bases. In the study's own analysis: Reference gene primer amplification yielded estimated nucleated cell counts. Profiled with immunoSEQ multiplex PCR; TCRdb holds only in-frame clones, not every one. V and J calls and clone size follow that table, whereas D and trimming were derived from the DNA. The sample lists fewer than 250,000 clones, 80% occurring once.

The receptor comes from a man aged 55 to 70 with acute or convalescent COVID-19. The genes are TRBV7-3 and TRBJ2-1, with 8 bases that match TRBD2. Input material: peripheral blood. DNA of the CDR3: TGTGCCAGCAGCGTCGGCCGGGGGGGCGAATGGGATGAGCAGTTCTTC. Its translation is CASSVGRGGEWDEQFF.